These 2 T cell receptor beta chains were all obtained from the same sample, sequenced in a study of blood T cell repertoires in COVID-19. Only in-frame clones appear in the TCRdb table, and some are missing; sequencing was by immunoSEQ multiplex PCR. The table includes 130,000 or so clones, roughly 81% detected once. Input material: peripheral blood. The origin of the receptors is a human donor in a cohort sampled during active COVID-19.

CDR3 in DNA: TGTGCCAGCATGGGGGGGCGTCCCGACGAGCAGTACTTC. As protein: CASMGGRPDEQYF. J is TRBJ2-7 and V is TRBV5-6; a weak D match, TRBD2 (7 bases). The V and J ends lost 6 bases and 5 bases respectively, with 15 bases between them. Germline V CDR1 and CDR2: SGHDT, YYEEEE. The CDR3 is made up of 13 amino acids.

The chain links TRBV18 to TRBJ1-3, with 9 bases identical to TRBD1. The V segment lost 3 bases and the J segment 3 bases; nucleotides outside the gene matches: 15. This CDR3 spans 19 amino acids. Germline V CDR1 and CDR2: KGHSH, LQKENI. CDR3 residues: CASSPLSGTGLMDGNTIYF. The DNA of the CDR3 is TGTGCCAGCTCACCGCTGAGTGGGACAGGGTTGATGGATGGAAACACCATATATTTT. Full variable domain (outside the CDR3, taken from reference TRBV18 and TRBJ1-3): NAGVMQNPRHLVRRRGQEARLRCSPMKGHSHVYWYRQLPEEGLKFMVYLQKENIIDESGMPKERFSAEFPKEGPSILRIQQVVRGDSAAYFCASSPLSGTGLMDGNTIYFGEGSWLTVV.